This T cell receptor beta chain was captured in a study of T cells in Graves' hyperthyroidism and ophthalmopathy. Germline V gene lookup returns CDR1 MNHEY and CDR2 SVGEGT. This CDR3 is built from 14 residues. Trimming removed 2 bases at V and 5 bases at J, with 10 bases between. This clonotype was counted at least ten times. TCR beta CDR3 regions were amplified from RNA transcripts. HTBI primers drove first-round RT-PCR of the TCR CDR3. Using its own MiXCR run on the multiplex PCR reads, TCRdb lists one record per CDR3 protein. The repertoire holds approximately 480,000 distinct CDR3 sequences, with about a fifth as singletons.

The specimen was blood. The receptor was derived from a man younger than 35 with Graves' hyperthyroidism. V and J are TRBV6-2 or TRBV6-3 and TRBJ1-5; D is perhaps TRBD1 (5 bases). The DNA for the CDR3 is TGTGCCAGCAGTTACGGGGGGTGGTATCAGCCCCAGCATTTT. This translates into CASSYGGWYQPQHF.